Sequencing of this T cell receptor beta chain was carried out in a study of cytomegalovirus exposure and HLA in healthy donors. The primer mix had 60 Vbeta and 13 Jbeta primers. Generated by immunoSEQ multiplex PCR, the TCRdb table keeps only in-frame clones and is missing some. The sample yields about 190,000 clones, around 90% seen once. V trimming: 3 bases; J trimming: 4 bases; junction bases outside the gene matches: 13. The CDR3 is 18 residues long. CDR1 and CDR2 from the germline V gene are SGDLS and YYNGEE. The sample was PBMCs. This TCR derives from a boy aged 2 to 10 in good health and CMV-seronegative. The chain links TRBV9 to TRBJ2-5; 12 nucleotides match TRBD2. The CDR3 DNA reads TGTGCCAGCAGCGCGGGGCTAGCGGGAGGGCAAATGGGAGAGACCCAGTACTTC. Residues: CASSAGLAGGQMGETQYF.